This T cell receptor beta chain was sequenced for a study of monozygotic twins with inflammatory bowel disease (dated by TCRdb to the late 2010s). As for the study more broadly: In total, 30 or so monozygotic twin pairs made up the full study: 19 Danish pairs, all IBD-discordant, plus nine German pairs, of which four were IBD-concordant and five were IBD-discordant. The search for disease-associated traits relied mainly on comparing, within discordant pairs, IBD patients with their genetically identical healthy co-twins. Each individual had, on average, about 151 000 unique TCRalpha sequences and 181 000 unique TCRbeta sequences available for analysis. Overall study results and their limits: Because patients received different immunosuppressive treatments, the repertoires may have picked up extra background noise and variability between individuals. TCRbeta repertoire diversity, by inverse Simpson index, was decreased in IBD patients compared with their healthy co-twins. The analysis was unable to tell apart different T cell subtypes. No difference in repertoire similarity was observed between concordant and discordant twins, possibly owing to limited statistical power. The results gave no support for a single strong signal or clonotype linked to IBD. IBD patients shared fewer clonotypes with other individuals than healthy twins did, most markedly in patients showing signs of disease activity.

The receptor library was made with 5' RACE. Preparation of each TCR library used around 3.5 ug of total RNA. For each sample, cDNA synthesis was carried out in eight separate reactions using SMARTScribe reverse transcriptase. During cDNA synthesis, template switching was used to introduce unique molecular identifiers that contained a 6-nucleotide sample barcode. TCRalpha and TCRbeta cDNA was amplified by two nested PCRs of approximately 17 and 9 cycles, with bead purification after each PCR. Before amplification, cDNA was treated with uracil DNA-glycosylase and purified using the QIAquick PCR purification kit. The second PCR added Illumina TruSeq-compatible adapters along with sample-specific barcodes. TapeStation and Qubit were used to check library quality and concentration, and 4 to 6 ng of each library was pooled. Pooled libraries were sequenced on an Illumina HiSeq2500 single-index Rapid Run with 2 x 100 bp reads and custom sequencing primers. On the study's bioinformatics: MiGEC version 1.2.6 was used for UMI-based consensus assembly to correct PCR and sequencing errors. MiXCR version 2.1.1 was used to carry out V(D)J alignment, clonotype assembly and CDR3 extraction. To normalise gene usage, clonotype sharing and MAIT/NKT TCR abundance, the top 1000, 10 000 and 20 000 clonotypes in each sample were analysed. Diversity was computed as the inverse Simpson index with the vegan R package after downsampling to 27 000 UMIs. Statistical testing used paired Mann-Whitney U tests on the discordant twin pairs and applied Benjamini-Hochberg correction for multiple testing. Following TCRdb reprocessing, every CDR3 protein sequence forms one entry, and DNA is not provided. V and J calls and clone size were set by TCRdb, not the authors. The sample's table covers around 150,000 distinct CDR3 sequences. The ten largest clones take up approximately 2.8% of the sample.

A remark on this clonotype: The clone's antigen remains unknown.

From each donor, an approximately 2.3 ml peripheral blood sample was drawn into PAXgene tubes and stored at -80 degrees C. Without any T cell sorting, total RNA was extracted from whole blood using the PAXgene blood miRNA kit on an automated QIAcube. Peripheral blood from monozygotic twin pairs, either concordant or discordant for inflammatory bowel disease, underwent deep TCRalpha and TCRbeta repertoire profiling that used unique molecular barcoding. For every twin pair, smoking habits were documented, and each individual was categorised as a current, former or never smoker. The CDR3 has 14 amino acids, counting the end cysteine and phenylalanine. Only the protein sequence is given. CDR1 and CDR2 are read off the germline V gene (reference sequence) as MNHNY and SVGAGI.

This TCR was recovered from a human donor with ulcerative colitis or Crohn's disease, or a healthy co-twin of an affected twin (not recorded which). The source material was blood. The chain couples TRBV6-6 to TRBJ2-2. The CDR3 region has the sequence CASSYTGVTGELFF.